A single sample is the source of the 5 T cell receptor beta chains below, sequenced in a study of beta chain features in type 1 diabetes. Expressed TCRB transcripts were sequenced because the entire RNA isolate underwent reverse transcription. TCRdb's copy holds only in-frame clones and misses some; the assay was immunoSEQ multiplex PCR. The sample shows roughly 240,000 clones, roughly 70% of them seen only once. Sequenced material: naive CD4+ T cells from blood. These receptor sequences come from a man aged 30 to 45 in good health.

With regard to this clone: Other DNA sequences in the sample encode the same CDR3. The chain links TRBV29-1 to TRBJ2-6; D call uncertain. Germline values: CDR1 SQVTM, CDR2 ANQGSEA. With 4 bases removed from V and 1 base from J, the gap between germline ends came to 5 bases. There are 13 residues in the CDR3. The DNA for the CDR3 is TGCAGCGTTGGGGCGTCTGGGGCCAACGTCCTGACTTTC. Amino acid sequence: CSVGASGANVLTF.

The chain recombines TRBV2 with TRBJ2-5; TRBD2 matches 7 bases. The CDR3 length is 15 residues. The V segment lost 1 base and the J segment 5 bases; nucleotides outside the gene matches: 7. The V gene's germline CDR1 is SNHLY and CDR2 FYNNEI. The chain's CDR3 is CASSEDGRGTETQYF. The CDR3 DNA follows: TGTGCCAGCAGTGAAGATGGGCGGGGGACGGAGACCCAGTACTTC. Complete variable domain (other parts from reference TRBV2 and TRBJ2-5): EPEVTQTPSHQVTQMGQEVILRCVPISNHLYFYWYRQILGQKVEFLVSFYNNEISEKSEIFDDQFSVERPDGSNFTLKIRSTKLEDSAMYFCASSEDGRGTETQYFGPGTRLLVL.

J is TRBJ2-1 and V is TRBV2; D unclear. Germline-derived CDR1 and CDR2 are SNHLY and FYNNEI. V was trimmed by 8 bases and J by 0 bases, leaving 8 bases between them. The CDR3 runs to 13 residues. The CDR3 DNA sequence: TGTGCCAGCGTTAGAGACTCCTACAATGAGCAGTTCTTC. Its translation is CASVRDSYNEQFF.

Note on this clone: The junction and the germline gene differ at one end; a read error may be behind it. V and J are TRBV30 and TRBJ1-2; 8 positions match TRBD1. Germline values: CDR1 GTSNPN, CDR2 SVGIG (reference sequence). The length of the CDR3 is 14 residues. CDR3 protein: CACSADRGPYGYTF. The CDR3 DNA is TGTGCCTGTAGTGCAGACAGGGGTCCCTATGGCTACACCTTC.

The chain joins TRBV29-1 to TRBJ2-1, with 10 bases identical to TRBD1. CDR3 length: 13 amino acids. V dropped 6 bases and J dropped 5; count of bases not matched to a gene: 4. Germline V gives CDR1 SQVTM, CDR2 ANQGSEA. CDR3 sequence: CSVTGGVNNEQFF. CDR3 sequence (DNA): TGCAGCGTGACAGGGGGCGTAAACAATGAGCAGTTCTTC.